This T cell receptor (beta chain) was found in a study of cytomegalovirus exposure and HLA in healthy donors. Study-level findings and limits: The classifier reportedly diagnosed cytomegalovirus status with high specificity and sensitivity.

Details on this clone: Antigen unknown.

The primer mix had 60 Vbeta and 13 Jbeta primers. Profiled with immunoSEQ multiplex PCR; TCRdb holds only in-frame clones, not every one. The data show 100,000 to 120,000 clones, over 60% seen once. This TCR derives from a woman aged 25-40 years in good health and CMV-seronegative. The sequenced sample was PBMCs.

The CDR3 nucleotides read TGTGCCAGCAGCTTACCCGGACAGGGCGGGTTCTTC. Translated, it gives CASSLPGQGGFF. V usage is TRBV11-1 and J usage is TRBJ2-1; 8 positions agree with TRBD1. The V segment lost 2 bases and the J segment 15 bases; nucleotides outside the gene matches: 6. Germline V gene lookup returns CDR1 SGHAT and CDR2 FQDESV (reference sequence). This CDR3 is 12 amino acids long.